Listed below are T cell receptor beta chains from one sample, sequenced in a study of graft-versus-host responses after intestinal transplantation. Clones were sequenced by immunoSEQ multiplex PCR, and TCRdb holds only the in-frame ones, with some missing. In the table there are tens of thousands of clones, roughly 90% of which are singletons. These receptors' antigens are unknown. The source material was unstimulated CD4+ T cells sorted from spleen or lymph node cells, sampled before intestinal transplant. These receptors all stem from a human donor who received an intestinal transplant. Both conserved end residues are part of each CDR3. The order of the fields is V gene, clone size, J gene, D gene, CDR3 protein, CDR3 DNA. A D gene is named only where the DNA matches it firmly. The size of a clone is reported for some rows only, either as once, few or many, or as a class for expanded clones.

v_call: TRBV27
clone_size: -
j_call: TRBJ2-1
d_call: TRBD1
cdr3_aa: CASSSLNRGTYNEQFF
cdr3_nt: TGTGCCAGCAGTTCTCTTAACAGGGGAACCTACAATGAGCAGTTCTTC

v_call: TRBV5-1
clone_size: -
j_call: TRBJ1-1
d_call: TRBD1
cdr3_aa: CASRTGTGEPEAFF
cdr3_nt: TGCGCCAGCAGGACCGGGACAGGGGAACCTGAAGCTTTCTTT

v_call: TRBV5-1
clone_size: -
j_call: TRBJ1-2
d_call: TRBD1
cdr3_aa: CASSLGSGGYGYTF
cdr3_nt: TGCGCCAGCAGCTTGGGATCAGGGGGATATGGCTACACCTTC

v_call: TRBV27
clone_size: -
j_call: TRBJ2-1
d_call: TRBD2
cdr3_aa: CASSSAEWEGYNEQFF
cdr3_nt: TGTGCCAGCAGTTCCGCCGAGTGGGAGGGATACAATGAGCAGTTCTTC

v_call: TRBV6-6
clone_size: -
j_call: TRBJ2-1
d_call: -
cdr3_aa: CASTSQLASYNEQFF
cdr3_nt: TGTGCCAGCACCTCCCAGCTAGCTTCCTACAATGAGCAGTTCTTC

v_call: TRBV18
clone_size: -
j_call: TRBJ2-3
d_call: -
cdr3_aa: CASSPERDTQYF
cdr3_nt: TGTGCCAGCTCACCAGAGCGGGATACGCAGTATTTT

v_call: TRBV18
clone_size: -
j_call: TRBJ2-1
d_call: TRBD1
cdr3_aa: CASSLTGARSYNEQFF
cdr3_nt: TGTGCCAGCTCGCTGACAGGGGCCCGCTCCTACAATGAGCAGTTCTTC

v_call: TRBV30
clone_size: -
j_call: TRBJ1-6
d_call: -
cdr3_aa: CAWSVRRENNSPLHF
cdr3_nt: TGTGCCTGGAGTGTACGCAGGGAGAATAATTCACCCCTCCACTTT

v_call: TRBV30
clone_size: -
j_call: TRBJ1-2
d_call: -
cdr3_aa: CAWSGQNYGYTF
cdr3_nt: TGTGCCTGGAGTGGACAGAACTATGGCTACACCTTC

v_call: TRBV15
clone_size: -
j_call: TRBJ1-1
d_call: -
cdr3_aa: CATSSKGAANTEAFF
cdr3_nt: TGTGCCACCAGCAGTAAAGGCGCGGCGAACACTGAAGCTTTCTTT

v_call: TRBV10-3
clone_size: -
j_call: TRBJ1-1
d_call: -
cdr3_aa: CAILRDMNTEAFF
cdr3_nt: TGTGCCATCCTCCGGGACATGAACACTGAAGCTTTCTTT

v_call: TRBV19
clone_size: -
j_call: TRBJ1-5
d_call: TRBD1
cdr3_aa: CASSIRDRANQPQHF
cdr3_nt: TGTGCCAGTAGTATTAGGGACAGGGCCAATCAGCCCCAGCATTTT

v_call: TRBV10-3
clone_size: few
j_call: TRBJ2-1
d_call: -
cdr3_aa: CAISDRGDNEQFF
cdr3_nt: TGTGCCATCAGTGACAGGGGGGACAATGAGCAGTTCTTC

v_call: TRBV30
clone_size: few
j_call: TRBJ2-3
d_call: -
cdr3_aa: CAWSKGGGGTQYF
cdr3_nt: TGTGCCTGGAGTAAGGGTGGGGGCGGTACGCAGTATTTT

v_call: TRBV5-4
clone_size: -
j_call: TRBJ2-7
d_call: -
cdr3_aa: CASSLGQYEQYF
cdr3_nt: TGTGCCAGCAGCTTGGGACAGTACGAGCAGTACTTC

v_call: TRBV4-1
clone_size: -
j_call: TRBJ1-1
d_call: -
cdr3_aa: CASKTTGEAFF
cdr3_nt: TGCGCCAGCAAGACCACAGGCGAAGCTTTCTTT

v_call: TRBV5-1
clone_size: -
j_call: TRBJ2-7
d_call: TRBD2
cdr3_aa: CASSLATSGTYEQYF
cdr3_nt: TGCGCCAGCAGCTTGGCCACTAGCGGGACCTACGAGCAGTACTTC

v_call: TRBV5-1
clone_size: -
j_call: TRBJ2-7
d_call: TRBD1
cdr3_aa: CASNRDRDNEQYF
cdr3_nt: TGCGCCAGCAACCGGGACAGGGACAACGAGCAGTACTTC

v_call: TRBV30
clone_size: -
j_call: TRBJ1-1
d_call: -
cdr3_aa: CAWCQPVRGTEAFF
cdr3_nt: TGTGCCTGGTGCCAGCCCGTCCGGGGGACTGAAGCTTTCTTT

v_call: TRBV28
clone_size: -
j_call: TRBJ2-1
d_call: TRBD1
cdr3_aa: CASSSRDSNYNEQFF
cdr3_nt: TGTGCCAGCAGTTCAAGGGACAGCAACTACAATGAGCAGTTCTTC

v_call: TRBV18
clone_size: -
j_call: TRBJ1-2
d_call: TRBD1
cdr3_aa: CASSPRRDRVDYGYTF
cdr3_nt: TGTGCCAGCTCACCACGACGGGACAGGGTTGACTATGGCTACACCTTC

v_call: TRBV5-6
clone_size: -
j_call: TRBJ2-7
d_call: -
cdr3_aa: CASSTTGGRGEQYF
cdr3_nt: TGTGCCAGCAGCACGACAGGAGGACGGGGGGAGCAGTACTTC

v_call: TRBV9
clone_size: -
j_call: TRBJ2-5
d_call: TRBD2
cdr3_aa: CASSVAGVAGAYQETQYF
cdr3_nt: TGTGCCAGCAGCGTAGCTGGAGTAGCGGGTGCGTACCAAGAGACCCAGTACTTC

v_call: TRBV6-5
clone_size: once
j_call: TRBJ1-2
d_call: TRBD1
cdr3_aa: CASSYSRPGQGRSTF
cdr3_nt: TGTGCCAGCAGTTACTCGCGACCGGGACAGGGGCGCTCCACCTTC

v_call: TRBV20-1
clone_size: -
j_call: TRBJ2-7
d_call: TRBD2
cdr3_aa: CSASLERGQYF
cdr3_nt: TGCAGTGCTAGCCTAGAGCGGGGGCAGTACTTC

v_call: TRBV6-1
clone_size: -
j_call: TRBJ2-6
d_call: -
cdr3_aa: CASSEEGQGAGLPYSGANVLTF
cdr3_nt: TGTGCCAGCAGTGAAGAAGGGCAGGGGGCGGGACTACCTTACTCTGGGGCCAACGTCCTGACTTTC

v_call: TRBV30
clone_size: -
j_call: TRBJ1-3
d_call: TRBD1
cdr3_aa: CAWSEGGSVDTIYF
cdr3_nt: TGTGCCTGGAGTGAAGGGGGCTCCGTGGACACCATATATTTT

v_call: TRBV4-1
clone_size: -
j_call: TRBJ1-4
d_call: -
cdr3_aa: CASSQDPGRTNEKLFF
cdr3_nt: TGCGCCAGCAGCCAAGACCCAGGGCGTACTAATGAAAAACTGTTTTTT

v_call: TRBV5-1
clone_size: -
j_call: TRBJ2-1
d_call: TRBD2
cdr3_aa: CASSFSGSPYNEQFF
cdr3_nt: TGCGCCAGCAGCTTTAGCGGGAGTCCGTACAATGAGCAGTTCTTC

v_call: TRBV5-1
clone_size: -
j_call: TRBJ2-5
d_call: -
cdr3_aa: CASSLGRRETQYF
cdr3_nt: TGCGCCAGCAGCTTGGGACGGAGAGAGACCCAGTACTTC

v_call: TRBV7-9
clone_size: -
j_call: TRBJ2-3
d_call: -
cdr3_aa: CASSLGAGTPFTDTQYF
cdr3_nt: TGTGCCAGCAGCTTAGGAGCCGGAACACCCTTCACAGATACGCAGTATTTT

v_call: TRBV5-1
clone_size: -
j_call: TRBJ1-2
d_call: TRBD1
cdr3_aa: CASSSEGQGASGYTF
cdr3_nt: TGCGCCAGCAGTTCGGAGGGACAGGGGGCAAGTGGCTACACCTTC

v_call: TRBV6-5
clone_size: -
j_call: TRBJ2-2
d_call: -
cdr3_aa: CASARGELFF
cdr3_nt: TGTGCCAGCGCTAGAGGGGAGCTGTTTTTT

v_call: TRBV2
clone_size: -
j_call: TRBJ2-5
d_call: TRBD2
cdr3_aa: CASSVGGVETQYF
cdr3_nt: TGTGCCAGCAGCGTTGGGGGGGTGGAGACCCAGTACTTC

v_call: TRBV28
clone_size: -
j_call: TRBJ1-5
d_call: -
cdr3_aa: CASSLATAYSNQPQHF
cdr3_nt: TGTGCCAGCAGTTTAGCAACAGCTTATAGCAATCAGCCCCAGCATTTT

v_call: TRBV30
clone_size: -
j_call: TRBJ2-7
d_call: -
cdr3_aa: CACTLGGDEQYF
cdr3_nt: TGTGCCTGCACCTTAGGCGGTGACGAGCAGTACTTC

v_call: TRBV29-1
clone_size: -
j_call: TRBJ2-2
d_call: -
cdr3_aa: CSVKGRTGELFF
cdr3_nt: TGCAGCGTTAAAGGAAGGACCGGGGAGCTGTTTTTT

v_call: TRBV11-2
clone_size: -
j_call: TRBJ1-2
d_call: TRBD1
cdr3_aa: CASSLSPQDRGVQGYTF
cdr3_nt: TGTGCCAGCAGCTTATCACCCCAGGACAGGGGGGTGCAGGGCTACACCTTC

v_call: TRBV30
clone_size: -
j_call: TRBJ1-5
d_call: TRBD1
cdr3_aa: CAWSTLTGSQPQHF
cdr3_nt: TGTGCCTGGAGTACGCTGACAGGGTCGCAGCCCCAGCATTTT

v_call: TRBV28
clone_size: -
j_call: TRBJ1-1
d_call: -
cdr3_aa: CASSRIRNTEAFF
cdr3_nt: TGTGCCAGCAGCCGTATAAGGAACACTGAAGCTTTCTTT

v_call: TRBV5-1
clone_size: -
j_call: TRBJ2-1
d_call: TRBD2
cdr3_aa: CASSFMTGALSGSGKNEQFF
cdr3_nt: TGCGCCAGCAGCTTTATGACAGGAGCCCTTAGCGGGAGCGGAAAGAATGAGCAGTTCTTC

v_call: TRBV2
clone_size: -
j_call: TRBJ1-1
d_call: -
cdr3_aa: CASSWSQGTEAFF
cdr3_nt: TGTGCCAGCAGTTGGTCCCAGGGCACTGAAGCTTTCTTT